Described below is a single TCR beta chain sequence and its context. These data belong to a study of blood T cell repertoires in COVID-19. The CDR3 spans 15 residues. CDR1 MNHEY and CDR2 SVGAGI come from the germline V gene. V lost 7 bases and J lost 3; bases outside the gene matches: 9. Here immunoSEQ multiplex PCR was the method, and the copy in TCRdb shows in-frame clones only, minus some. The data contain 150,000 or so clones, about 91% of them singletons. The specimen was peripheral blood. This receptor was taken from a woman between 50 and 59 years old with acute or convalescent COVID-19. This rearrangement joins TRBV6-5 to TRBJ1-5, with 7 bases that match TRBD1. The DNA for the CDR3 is TGTGCCAGCACCTCAGGACAGGCAACCAATCAGCCCCAGCATTTT. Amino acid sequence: CASTSGQATNQPQHF.